The present entry profiles one T cell receptor (beta chain) with its context. These data are taken from a study of OX40 agonist ivuxolimab in advanced cancers. Per germline, CDR1 SGHKS and CDR2 YYEKEE (reference sequence). The V end lost 5 bases, the J end lost 3 bases, and 12 bases lay between the germline ends. The CDR3 extends over 14 amino acids. Profiled with immunoSEQ multiplex PCR; TCRdb holds only in-frame clones, not every one. Seen here are more than 55,000 clones, 88% observed once, and the top ten hold 8.5% to 14%. The sequencing used CD4+ or CD8+ T cells sorted from blood, collected in a trial of the OX40 agonist ivuxolimab. The chain recombines TRBV5-5 with TRBJ1-3, with a possible D match to TRBD1 (5 bases). The clonotype was recovered from an adult with an advanced solid tumor such as melanoma, head and neck, liver or kidney cancer. Written as DNA, the CDR3 is TGTGCCAGCAGGCTGATGGGGGATGGAAACACCATATATTTT. Amino acids: CASRLMGDGNTIYF.